These T cell receptor beta chains were read from a single sample in a study of blood T cell repertoires in COVID-19. Clones were read by immunoSEQ multiplex PCR, and TCRdb kept only the in-frame ones, dropping some. The data contain about 190,000 clones, almost 90% of them singletons. The material sequenced was peripheral blood. The receptors derive from a man over 45 with acute or convalescent COVID-19. The CDR3 runs from the conserved cysteine through the conserved F or W. Each record gives: J gene, clone size, V gene, D gene, CDR3 DNA, CDR3 protein. D genes are given only for firm matches. Expanded clones are given a class, and other clones once, few, many or no size at all.

j_call: TRBJ2-1; clone_size: NA; v_call: TRBV30; d_call: NA; cdr3_nt: TGTGCCTGGGGCCCTTACAATGAGCAGTTCTTC; cdr3_aa: CAWGPYNEQFF
j_call: TRBJ2-7; clone_size: NA; v_call: TRBV11-2; d_call: TRBD2; cdr3_nt: TGTGCCAGCAGCTTAGTCGGCGGGAGGGCCTACGAGCAGTACTTC; cdr3_aa: CASSLVGGRAYEQYF
j_call: TRBJ1-1; clone_size: NA; v_call: TRBV10-3; d_call: TRBD1; cdr3_nt: TGTGCCATCAGGGGGACAGGGGACATGGAAGCTTTCTTT; cdr3_aa: CAIRGTGDMEAFF
j_call: TRBJ2-7; clone_size: NA; v_call: TRBV11-2; d_call: TRBD1; cdr3_nt: TGTGCCAGCAGCTTAACAGGGGAAGTAGGCCGGCGGGAGCAGTACTTC; cdr3_aa: CASSLTGEVGRREQYF
j_call: TRBJ2-1; clone_size: NA; v_call: TRBV2; d_call: NA; cdr3_nt: TGTGCCAGCAGTGAAGAGGCAGGCCTGACCTACAATGAGCAGTTCTTC; cdr3_aa: CASSEEAGLTYNEQFF
j_call: TRBJ1-1; clone_size: NA; v_call: TRBV3-1/TRBV3-2; d_call: NA; cdr3_nt: TGTGCCAGCAGCCAAAGCGTCACTGAAGCTTTCTTT; cdr3_aa: CASSQSVTEAFF
j_call: TRBJ2-3; clone_size: NA; v_call: TRBV28; d_call: NA; cdr3_nt: TGTGCCAGCAGGCCATTTACGAGGGGCACAGATACGCAGTATTTT; cdr3_aa: CASRPFTRGTDTQYF
j_call: TRBJ2-2; clone_size: NA; v_call: TRBV5-1; d_call: NA; cdr3_nt: TGCGCCAGCAGCTTGGGTTCCCGAGGTACCGGGGAGCTGTTTTTT; cdr3_aa: CASSLGSRGTGELFF
j_call: TRBJ1-2; clone_size: NA; v_call: TRBV3-1/TRBV3-2; d_call: NA; cdr3_nt: TGTGCCAGCAGCCACGGGCAGGGTGAGTGGAACAAACATACTAACTATGGCTACACCTTC; cdr3_aa: CASSHGQGEWNKHTNYGYTF
j_call: TRBJ1-2; clone_size: NA; v_call: TRBV19; d_call: NA; cdr3_nt: TGTGCCAGTAGTGTCATTCGGGAAAGTGGCTACACCTTC; cdr3_aa: CASSVIRESGYTF
j_call: TRBJ1-4; clone_size: NA; v_call: TRBV5-1; d_call: TRBD1; cdr3_nt: TGCGCCAGCAGCTTGGGGACAGGGGACTTTAGGGGAACTAATGAAAAACTGTTTTTT; cdr3_aa: CASSLGTGDFRGTNEKLFF
j_call: TRBJ1-3; clone_size: few; v_call: TRBV19; d_call: NA; cdr3_nt: TGTGCCAGTAGTATCTCGCTCGGGGGGAGCGGAAACACCATATATTTT; cdr3_aa: CASSISLGGSGNTIYF
j_call: TRBJ2-3; clone_size: NA; v_call: TRBV19; d_call: NA; cdr3_nt: TGTGCCAGTAGTCCCGGGGAGGCCTTCACAGATACGCAGTATTTT; cdr3_aa: CASSPGEAFTDTQYF
j_call: TRBJ1-1; clone_size: NA; v_call: TRBV28; d_call: NA; cdr3_nt: TGTGCCAGCAGTTCTTTCCACACTGAAGCTTTCTTT; cdr3_aa: CASSSFHTEAFF
j_call: TRBJ1-5; clone_size: NA; v_call: TRBV27; d_call: NA; cdr3_nt: TGTGCCAGCAGTTTGTTCAGGGGCAATCAGCCCCAGCATTTT; cdr3_aa: CASSLFRGNQPQHF
j_call: TRBJ2-7; clone_size: NA; v_call: TRBV7-2; d_call: NA; cdr3_nt: TGTGCCAGCAGCTCAGTCACCTACGAGCAGTACTTC; cdr3_aa: CASSSVTYEQYF
j_call: TRBJ1-2; clone_size: NA; v_call: TRBV19; d_call: TRBD1; cdr3_nt: TGTGCCAGTAGTCGGGACAGTACTCGAGGCTACACCTTC; cdr3_aa: CASSRDSTRGYTF
j_call: TRBJ1-5; clone_size: NA; v_call: TRBV5-8; d_call: TRBD1; cdr3_nt: TGTGCCAGCACCGGTATAACAGGGGATAGCAATCAGCCCCAGCATTTT; cdr3_aa: CASTGITGDSNQPQHF
j_call: TRBJ2-2; clone_size: NA; v_call: TRBV16; d_call: TRBD2; cdr3_nt: TGTGCCAGCAGCCAATCCAGCCCAGCGGGGTTGGACACCGGGGAGCTGTTTTTT; cdr3_aa: CASSQSSPAGLDTGELFF
j_call: TRBJ1-5; clone_size: NA; v_call: TRBV5-1; d_call: NA; cdr3_nt: TGCGCCAGCAAGGCGGATAGCAATCAGCCCCAGCATTTT; cdr3_aa: CASKADSNQPQHF
j_call: TRBJ2-3; clone_size: NA; v_call: TRBV2; d_call: NA; cdr3_nt: TGTGCCAGCAGTGGCCGGCTAACGGGTACAGATACGCAGTATTTT; cdr3_aa: CASSGRLTGTDTQYF
j_call: TRBJ1-4; clone_size: NA; v_call: TRBV28; d_call: NA; cdr3_nt: TGTGCCAGCGGATTGACAGTACTTGCAACTAATGAAAAACTGTTTTTT; cdr3_aa: CASGLTVLATNEKLFF
j_call: TRBJ1-6; clone_size: NA; v_call: TRBV6-6; d_call: TRBD1; cdr3_nt: TGTGCCAGCAGTTACTTCAGGGGGCCCGATAATTCACCCCTCCACTTT; cdr3_aa: CASSYFRGPDNSPLHF
j_call: TRBJ1-6; clone_size: NA; v_call: TRBV6-1; d_call: NA; cdr3_nt: TGTGCCAGCAGTCCCCGCGATAATTCACCCCTCCACTTT; cdr3_aa: CASSPRDNSPLHF
j_call: TRBJ2-5; clone_size: NA; v_call: TRBV28; d_call: TRBD2; cdr3_nt: TGTGCCAGCAGTTTATGGACTAGCGGGAGTAGGGAGACCCAGTACTTC; cdr3_aa: CASSLWTSGSRETQYF
j_call: TRBJ1-2; clone_size: NA; v_call: TRBV4-2; d_call: TRBD1; cdr3_nt: TGTGCCAGCAGCCAAGTTGAGAGGGGGCCCCATGGCTACACCTTC; cdr3_aa: CASSQVERGPHGYTF
j_call: TRBJ1-5; clone_size: once; v_call: TRBV4-1; d_call: TRBD1; cdr3_nt: TGCGCCAGCAGCCAAGGCCACGGGACAGTCAATCAGCCCCAGCATTTT; cdr3_aa: CASSQGHGTVNQPQHF
j_call: TRBJ1-1; clone_size: NA; v_call: TRBV28; d_call: NA; cdr3_nt: TGTGCCAGCAGTTTAGAGCGAGACACTGAAGCTTTCTTT; cdr3_aa: CASSLERDTEAFF
j_call: TRBJ1-1; clone_size: NA; v_call: TRBV27; d_call: TRBD1; cdr3_nt: TGTGCCAGCATTCGCATCACAGGGGGCACTGAAGCTTTCTTT; cdr3_aa: CASIRITGGTEAFF
j_call: TRBJ2-5; clone_size: NA; v_call: TRBV6-5; d_call: NA; cdr3_nt: TGTGCCAGCACCCTGGGCGAGACCCAGTACTTC; cdr3_aa: CASTLGETQYF
j_call: TRBJ2-7; clone_size: NA; v_call: TRBV18; d_call: NA; cdr3_nt: TGTGCCAGCTCACGGGACTTAACCTACGAGCAGTACTTC; cdr3_aa: CASSRDLTYEQYF
j_call: TRBJ2-1; clone_size: NA; v_call: TRBV4-2; d_call: NA; cdr3_nt: TGTGCCAGCAGCCAAGAGGTCCGGGGGTACAATGAGCAGTTCTTC; cdr3_aa: CASSQEVRGYNEQFF
j_call: TRBJ1-1; clone_size: NA; v_call: TRBV28; d_call: TRBD1; cdr3_nt: TGTGCCAGCAGACCCCCGACAGGGTTCACTGAAGCTTTCTTT; cdr3_aa: CASRPPTGFTEAFF
j_call: TRBJ2-6; clone_size: NA; v_call: TRBV28; d_call: NA; cdr3_nt: TGTGCCAGCAGTCTCCCCCCCAGGGCCGGGGCCAACGTCCTGACTTTC; cdr3_aa: CASSLPPRAGANVLTF
j_call: TRBJ2-7; clone_size: NA; v_call: TRBV6-2/TRBV6-3; d_call: NA; cdr3_nt: TGTGCCAGCAGTCCAGACTACCCACCCTACGAGCAGTACTTC; cdr3_aa: CASSPDYPPYEQYF
j_call: TRBJ2-5; clone_size: NA; v_call: TRBV12-1; d_call: NA; cdr3_nt: TGTGCCAGCAGCTGGCGAGTTGGTGGCGCTAGGTTAGCGGGGGGCCTGGGGGAGACCCAGTACTTC; cdr3_aa: CASSWRVGGARLAGGLGETQYF
j_call: TRBJ2-5; clone_size: once; v_call: TRBV3-1/TRBV3-2; d_call: TRBD1; cdr3_nt: TGTGCCAGCAGCCGAAGGGACAGGGGTCAGAGGGAGACCCAGTACTTC; cdr3_aa: CASSRRDRGQRETQYF
j_call: TRBJ2-3; clone_size: NA; v_call: TRBV19; d_call: NA; cdr3_nt: TGTGCCAGTAGTATAACAGGTGGCAGGGTCACAGATACGCAGTATTTT; cdr3_aa: CASSITGGRVTDTQYF
j_call: TRBJ1-5; clone_size: NA; v_call: TRBV7-2; d_call: NA; cdr3_nt: TGTGCCAGCAGCTTAGGGCAGGGTTCTCAGCCCCAGCATTTT; cdr3_aa: CASSLGQGSQPQHF
j_call: TRBJ2-2; clone_size: once; v_call: TRBV5-1; d_call: NA; cdr3_nt: TGCGCCAGCCGGAGCCTCAGATACACCGGGGAGCTGTTTTTT; cdr3_aa: CASRSLRYTGELFF
j_call: TRBJ2-2; clone_size: few; v_call: TRBV5-4; d_call: NA; cdr3_nt: TGTGCCAGCAGCTTGGGGTTTAGCGGAAACACCGGGGAGCTGTTTTTT; cdr3_aa: CASSLGFSGNTGELFF
j_call: TRBJ2-1; clone_size: once; v_call: TRBV27; d_call: TRBD2; cdr3_nt: TGTGCCAGCAGTTTATCGGGGACTAGCAACAACAATGAGCAGTTCTTC; cdr3_aa: CASSLSGTSNNNEQFF
j_call: TRBJ1-2; clone_size: NA; v_call: TRBV4-3; d_call: TRBD1; cdr3_nt: TGCGCCAGCAGCGGGACAGGGTCCTCTGGCTACACCTTC; cdr3_aa: CASSGTGSSGYTF
j_call: TRBJ1-5; clone_size: once; v_call: TRBV15; d_call: NA; cdr3_nt: TGTGCCACCAGCAGGAGTAGCGGGGCCCGAAACAATCAGCCCCAGCATTTT; cdr3_aa: CATSRSSGARNNQPQHF
j_call: TRBJ1-5; clone_size: NA; v_call: TRBV28; d_call: NA; cdr3_nt: TGTGCCAGCAGAATGTATAGCAATCAGCCCCAGCATTTT; cdr3_aa: CASRMYSNQPQHF
j_call: TRBJ1-1; clone_size: NA; v_call: TRBV30; d_call: NA; cdr3_nt: TGTGCCTGGATAAAGGGACACAGCCGCGAAAAGAACACTGAAGCTTTCTTT; cdr3_aa: CAWIKGHSREKNTEAFF
j_call: TRBJ2-1; clone_size: NA; v_call: TRBV7-3; d_call: TRBD2; cdr3_nt: TGTGCCAGCAGCTTAACGACTAGCGGGAGCAATGAGCAGTTCTTC; cdr3_aa: CASSLTTSGSNEQFF
j_call: TRBJ2-4; clone_size: NA; v_call: TRBV10-3; d_call: TRBD2; cdr3_nt: TGTGCCATCAGTCCGGGACTAGAAGGAAACATTCAGTACTTC; cdr3_aa: CAISPGLEGNIQYF
j_call: TRBJ1-5; clone_size: NA; v_call: TRBV5-1; d_call: TRBD1; cdr3_nt: TGCGCCAGCAGCTTAGGGGACAGGGCCTACAATCAGCCCCAGCATTTT; cdr3_aa: CASSLGDRAYNQPQHF
j_call: TRBJ1-5; clone_size: NA; v_call: TRBV30; d_call: NA; cdr3_nt: TGTGCCTGGAGCACAACAGGATATAGCAATCAGCCCCAGCATTTT; cdr3_aa: CAWSTTGYSNQPQHF
j_call: TRBJ2-3; clone_size: NA; v_call: TRBV5-1; d_call: TRBD1; cdr3_nt: TGCGCCAGCAGCCTGGACAGGGCCTCTGGAGATACGCAGTATTTT; cdr3_aa: CASSLDRASGDTQYF
j_call: TRBJ2-1; clone_size: NA; v_call: TRBV27; d_call: TRBD2; cdr3_nt: TGTGCCAGCAGTCCCGGACTAGCGGGAGTGGGTGAGCAGTTCTTC; cdr3_aa: CASSPGLAGVGEQFF
j_call: TRBJ1-6; clone_size: NA; v_call: TRBV18; d_call: NA; cdr3_nt: TGTGCCAGCTCATCTCGGACAGAGGGATCACCCCTCCACTTT; cdr3_aa: CASSSRTEGSPLHF
j_call: TRBJ1-5; clone_size: once; v_call: TRBV6-2/TRBV6-3; d_call: NA; cdr3_nt: TGTGCCAGCAGTTACACCAGAAGCAATCAGCCCCAGCATTTT; cdr3_aa: CASSYTRSNQPQHF
j_call: TRBJ1-2; clone_size: NA; v_call: TRBV29-1; d_call: NA; cdr3_nt: TGCAGCGTACTGGGGAGCTATGGCTACACCTTC; cdr3_aa: CSVLGSYGYTF
j_call: TRBJ2-1; clone_size: NA; v_call: TRBV2; d_call: NA; cdr3_nt: TGTGCCAGCAAGAACAGGGAATTGGGTGAGCAGTTCTTC; cdr3_aa: CASKNRELGEQFF
j_call: TRBJ1-2; clone_size: NA; v_call: TRBV27; d_call: TRBD1; cdr3_nt: TGTGCCACCGGCCGGGGTGGGACAGCTAACTATGGCTACACCTTC; cdr3_aa: CATGRGGTANYGYTF